This section outlines one TCR beta chain sequence together with its context. Its antigen is unknown. No base quality information exists; no much larger clone differs at one position. This specimen comes from a study of T cell changes during pregnancy in multiple sclerosis (dated by TCRdb to about 2019). General notes on the study: Changes in the T cell repertoire over the course of pregnancy were examined in this study in women with multiple sclerosis.

Libraries were made using the immunoSEQ multiplex PCR assay. TCRdb took over this immuneACCESS table, retaining in-frame rearrangements with V and J assigned. Such tables are incomplete; in checked studies, under half of the missing clones stem from an unresolved V gene, and the remainder is unexplained. A total of roughly 80,000 clones appear in this sample, about 90% of them only once. The biggest ten clones account for more than 1.4% of the sample. V gives up 2 bases and J gives up 5 bases, and the segment between their germline ends measures 9 bases. The germline V gene provides CDR1 KGHSH and CDR2 LQKENI. From cysteine to phenylalanine, the CDR3 is 13 amino acids long. The sequence is cut down to CDR3 DNA, 39 bases in frame from base 1.

This TCR was sampled from a female donor with multiple sclerosis, enrolled in a pregnancy study. Specimen: peripheral blood, collected before pregnancy. The chain employs TRBV18 and TRBJ1-1; the D gene is not confidently resolved. The DNA reads as follows: TGTGCCAGCTCACCAGGGGAGGAAACTGAAGCTTTCTTT. The encoded protein is CASSPGEETEAFF.